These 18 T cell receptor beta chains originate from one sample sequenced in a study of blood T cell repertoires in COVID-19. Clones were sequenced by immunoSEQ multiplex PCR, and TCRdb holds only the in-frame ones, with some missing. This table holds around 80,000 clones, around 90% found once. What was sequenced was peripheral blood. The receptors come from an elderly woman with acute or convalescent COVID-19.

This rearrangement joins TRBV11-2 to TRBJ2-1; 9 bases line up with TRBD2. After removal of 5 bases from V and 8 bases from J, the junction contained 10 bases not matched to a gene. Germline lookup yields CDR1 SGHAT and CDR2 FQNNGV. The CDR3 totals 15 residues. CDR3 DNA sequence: TGTGCCAGCAGCCCTGGGAGCGGGAGGTTGCATGAGCAGTTCTTC. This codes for CASSPGSGRLHEQFF.

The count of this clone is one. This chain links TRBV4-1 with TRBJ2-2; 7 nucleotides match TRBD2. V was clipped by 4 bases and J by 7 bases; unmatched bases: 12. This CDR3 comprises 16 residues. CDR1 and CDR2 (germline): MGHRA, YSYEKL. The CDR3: CASSLPAGGVVGELFF. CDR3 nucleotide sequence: TGCGCCAGCAGCCTCCCGGCTGGGGGGGTCGTCGGGGAGCTGTTTTTT.

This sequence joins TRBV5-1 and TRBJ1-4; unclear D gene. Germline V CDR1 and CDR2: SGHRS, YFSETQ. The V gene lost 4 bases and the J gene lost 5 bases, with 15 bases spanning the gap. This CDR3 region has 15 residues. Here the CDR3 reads CASSPIDNNNEKLFF. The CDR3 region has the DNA TGCGCCAGCAGCCCTATTGACAACAACAATGAAAAACTGTTTTTT.

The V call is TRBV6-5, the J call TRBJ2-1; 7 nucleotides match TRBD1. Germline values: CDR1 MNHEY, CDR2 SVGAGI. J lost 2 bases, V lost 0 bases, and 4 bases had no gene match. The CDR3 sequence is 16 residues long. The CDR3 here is CASSYSTGLTYNEQFF. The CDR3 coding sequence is TGTGCCAGCAGTTACTCGACAGGGTTAACCTACAATGAGCAGTTCTTC.

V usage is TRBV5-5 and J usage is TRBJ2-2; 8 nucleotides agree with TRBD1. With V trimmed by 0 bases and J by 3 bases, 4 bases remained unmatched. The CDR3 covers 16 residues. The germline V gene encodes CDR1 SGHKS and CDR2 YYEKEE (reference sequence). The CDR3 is CASSLVRTGHTGELFF. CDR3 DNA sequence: TGTGCCAGCAGCTTGGTCAGGACAGGGCACACCGGGGAGCTGTTTTTT. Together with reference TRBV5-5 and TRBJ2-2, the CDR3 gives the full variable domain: DAGVTQSPTHLIKTRGQQVTLRCSPISGHKSVSWYQQVLGQGPQFIFQYYEKEERGRGNFPDRFSARQFPNYSSELNVNALLLGDSALYLCASSLVRTGHTGELFFGEGSRLTVL.

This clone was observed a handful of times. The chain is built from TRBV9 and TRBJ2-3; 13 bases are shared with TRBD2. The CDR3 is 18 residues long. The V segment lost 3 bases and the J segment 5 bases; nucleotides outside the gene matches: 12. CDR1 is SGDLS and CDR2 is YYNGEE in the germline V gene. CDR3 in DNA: TGTGCCAGCAGCGACGGGATGACTAGCGGGGGGTTTAAAGATACGCAGTATTTT. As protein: CASSDGMTSGGFKDTQYF.

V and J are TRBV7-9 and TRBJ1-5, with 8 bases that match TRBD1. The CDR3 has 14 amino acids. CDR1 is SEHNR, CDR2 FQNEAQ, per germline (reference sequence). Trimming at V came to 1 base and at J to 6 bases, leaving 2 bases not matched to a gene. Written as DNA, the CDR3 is TGTGCCAGCAGCTTAGGGACAGGGAGTCAGCCCCAGCATTTT. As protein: CASSLGTGSQPQHF.

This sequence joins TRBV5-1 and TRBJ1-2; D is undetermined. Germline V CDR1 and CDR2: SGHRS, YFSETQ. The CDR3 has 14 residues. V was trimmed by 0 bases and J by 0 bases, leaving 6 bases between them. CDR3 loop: CASSLERANYGYTF. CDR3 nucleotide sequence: TGCGCCAGCAGCTTGGAGAGGGCTAACTATGGCTACACCTTC.

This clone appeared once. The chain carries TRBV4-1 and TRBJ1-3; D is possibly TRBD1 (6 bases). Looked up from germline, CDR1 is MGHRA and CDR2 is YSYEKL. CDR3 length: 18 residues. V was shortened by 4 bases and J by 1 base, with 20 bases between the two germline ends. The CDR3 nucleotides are TGCGCCAGCAGCCGATCGGGCGGGGGCGAAGGGTCTGGAAACACCATATATTTT. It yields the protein CASSRSGGGEGSGNTIYF.

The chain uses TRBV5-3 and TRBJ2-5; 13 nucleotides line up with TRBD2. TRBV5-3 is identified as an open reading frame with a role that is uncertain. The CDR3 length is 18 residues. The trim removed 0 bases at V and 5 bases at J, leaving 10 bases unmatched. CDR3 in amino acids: CARSLVTSGGNAGETQYF. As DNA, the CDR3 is TGTGCCAGAAGCTTGGTGACTAGCGGGGGGAACGCAGGGGAGACCCAGTACTTC.

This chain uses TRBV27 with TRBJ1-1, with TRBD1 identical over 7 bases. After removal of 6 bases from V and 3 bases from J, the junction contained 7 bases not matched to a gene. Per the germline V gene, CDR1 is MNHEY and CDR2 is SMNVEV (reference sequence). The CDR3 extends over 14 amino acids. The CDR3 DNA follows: TGTGCCAGCAGGCTTACAGGGGTTGACACTGAAGCTTTCTTT. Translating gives CASRLTGVDTEAFF.

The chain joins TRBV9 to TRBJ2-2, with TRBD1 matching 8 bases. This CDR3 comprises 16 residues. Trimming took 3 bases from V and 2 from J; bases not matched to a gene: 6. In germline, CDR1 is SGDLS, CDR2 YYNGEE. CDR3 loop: CASSGTGTGNTGELFF. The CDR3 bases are TGTGCCAGCAGCGGAACCGGGACAGGAAACACCGGGGAGCTGTTTTTT. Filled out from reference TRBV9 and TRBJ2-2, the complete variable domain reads DSGVTQTPKHLITATGQRVTLRCSPRSGDLSVYWYQQSLDQGLQFLIQYYNGEERAKGNILERFSAQQFPDLHSELNLSSLELGDSALYFCASSGTGTGNTGELFFGEGSRLTVL.

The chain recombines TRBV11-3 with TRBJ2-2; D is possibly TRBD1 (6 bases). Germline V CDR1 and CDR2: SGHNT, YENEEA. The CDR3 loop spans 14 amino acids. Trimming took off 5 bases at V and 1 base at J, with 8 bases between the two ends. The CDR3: CASSGQRNTGELFF. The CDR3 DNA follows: TGTGCCAGCAGCGGACAGAGGAACACCGGGGAGCTGTTTTTT.

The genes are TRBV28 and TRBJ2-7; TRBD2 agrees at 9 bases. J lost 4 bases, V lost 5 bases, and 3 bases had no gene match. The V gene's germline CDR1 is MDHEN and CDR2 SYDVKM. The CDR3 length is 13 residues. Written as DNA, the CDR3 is TGTGCCAGCAGTGCCAGCGGGAGGTACGAGCAGTACTTC. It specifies CASSASGRYEQYF.

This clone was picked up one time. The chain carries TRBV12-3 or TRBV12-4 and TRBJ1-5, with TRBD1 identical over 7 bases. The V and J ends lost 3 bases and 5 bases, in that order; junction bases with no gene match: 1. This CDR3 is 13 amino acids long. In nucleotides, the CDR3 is TGTGCCAGCAGTTTCAGGGGGGATCAGCCCCAGCATTTT. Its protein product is CASSFRGDQPQHF.

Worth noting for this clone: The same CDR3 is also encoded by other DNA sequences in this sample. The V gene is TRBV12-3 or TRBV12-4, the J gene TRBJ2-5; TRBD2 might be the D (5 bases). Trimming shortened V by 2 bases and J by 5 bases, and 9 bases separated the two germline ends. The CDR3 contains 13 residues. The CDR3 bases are TGTGCCAGCAGTTTATCGGGGAGTGAGACCCAGTACTTC. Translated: CASSLSGSETQYF.

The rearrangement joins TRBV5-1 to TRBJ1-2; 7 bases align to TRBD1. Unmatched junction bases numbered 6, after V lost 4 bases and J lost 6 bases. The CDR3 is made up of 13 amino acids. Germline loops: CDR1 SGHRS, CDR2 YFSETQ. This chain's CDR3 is CASSTGQPHGYTF. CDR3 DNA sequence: TGCGCCAGCAGCACGGGACAGCCCCATGGCTACACCTTC.

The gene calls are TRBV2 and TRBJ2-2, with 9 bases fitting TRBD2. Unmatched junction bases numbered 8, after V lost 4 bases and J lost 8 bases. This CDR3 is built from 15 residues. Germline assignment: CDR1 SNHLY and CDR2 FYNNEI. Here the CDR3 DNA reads TGTGCCAGCAGTGGCCCTCTAGCGGGGCGAGGGGAGCTGTTTTTT. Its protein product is CASSGPLAGRGELFF.